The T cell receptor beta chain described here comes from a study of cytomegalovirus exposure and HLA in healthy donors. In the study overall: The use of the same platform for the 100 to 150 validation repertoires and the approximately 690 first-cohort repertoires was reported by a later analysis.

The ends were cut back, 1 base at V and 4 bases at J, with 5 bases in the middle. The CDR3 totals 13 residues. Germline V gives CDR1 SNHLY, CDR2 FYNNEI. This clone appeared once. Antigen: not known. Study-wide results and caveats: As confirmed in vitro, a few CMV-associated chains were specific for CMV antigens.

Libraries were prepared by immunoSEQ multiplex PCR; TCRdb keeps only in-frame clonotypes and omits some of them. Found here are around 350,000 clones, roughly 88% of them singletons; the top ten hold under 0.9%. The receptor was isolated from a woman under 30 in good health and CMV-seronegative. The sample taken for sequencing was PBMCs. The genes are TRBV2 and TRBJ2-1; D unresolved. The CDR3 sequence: CASSEDGYNEQFF. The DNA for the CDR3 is TGTGCCAGCAGTGAAGACGGTTACAATGAGCAGTTCTTC.